The entry below describes one T cell receptor (beta chain). Authors' methods: Amplification of reference gene primers provided the estimated nucleated cell counts. Data came from immunoSEQ multiplex PCR; TCRdb stores just in-frame clones and leaves some out. The DNA was the basis for D and trimming; V, J and clone size are from that table. The table shows 200,000 to 300,000 clones, with roughly 86% occurring only once. Germline V gene lookup returns CDR1 MNHEY and CDR2 SMNVEV (reference sequence). V was clipped by 9 bases and J by 0 bases; unmatched bases: 8. CDR3 length equals 14 residues. These data are taken from a study of blood T cell repertoires in COVID-19.

Specimen: peripheral blood. The TCR originated in a human donor in a cohort sampled during active COVID-19. The V gene is TRBV27, the J gene TRBJ2-7, with TRBD1 matching over 7 bases. The CDR3 region is CARNRGQGSYEQYF. For the CDR3, the DNA is TGTGCCAGAAACAGGGGCCAGGGCTCCTACGAGCAGTACTTC.